Listed below are T cell receptor beta chains from one sample, sequenced in a study of blood T cell repertoires in COVID-19. Libraries were prepared by immunoSEQ multiplex PCR; TCRdb keeps only in-frame clonotypes and omits some of them. The data hold approximately 220,000 clones, with 85% observed a single time. The sample was PBMCs or T cells enriched from blood (not recorded which). The receptors come from a man aged 35-49 years who had recovered from COVID-19. Both conserved end residues are part of each CDR3. Fields, in order: J gene, clone size, D gene, V gene, CDR3 protein, CDR3 DNA. The D gene is left open where the match is weak. Clone size, where shown, is once, few, many, or a class for clones that have expanded.

j_gene: TRBJ2-7
abundance: .
d_gene: TRBD1
v_gene: TRBV30
CDR3aa: CALGAGTGGYEQYF
CDR3nt: TGTGCCCTTGGAGCCGGGACAGGGGGATACGAGCAGTACTTC

j_gene: TRBJ2-7
abundance: .
d_gene: TRBD2
v_gene: TRBV5-4
CDR3aa: CASSAGGEQYF
CDR3nt: TGTGCCAGCAGCGCGGGGGGCGAGCAGTACTTC

j_gene: TRBJ2-7
abundance: .
d_gene: .
v_gene: TRBV7-8
CDR3aa: CASSLGSATTSSYEQYF
CDR3nt: TGTGCCAGCAGCTTAGGATCCGCAACCACGAGCTCCTACGAGCAGTACTTC

j_gene: TRBJ2-4
abundance: .
d_gene: TRBD2
v_gene: TRBV2
CDR3aa: CASSSGGARNKNIQYF
CDR3nt: TGTGCCAGCAGCTCGGGAGGGGCGCGGAACAAAAACATTCAGTACTTC

j_gene: TRBJ2-7
abundance: .
d_gene: TRBD2
v_gene: TRBV28
CDR3aa: CASSSEVGGAGYEQYF
CDR3nt: TGTGCCAGCAGTTCCGAAGTGGGAGGGGCGGGGTACGAGCAGTACTTC

j_gene: TRBJ2-5
abundance: .
d_gene: TRBD1
v_gene: TRBV11-3
CDR3aa: CASSLGGTGGRETQYF
CDR3nt: TGTGCCAGCAGCTTAGGAGGGACAGGGGGCCGAGAGACCCAGTACTTC

j_gene: TRBJ1-1
abundance: .
d_gene: .
v_gene: TRBV18
CDR3aa: CASSPQGLQNTEAFF
CDR3nt: TGTGCCAGCTCACCGCAGGGCCTTCAGAACACTGAAGCTTTCTTT

j_gene: TRBJ1-1
abundance: .
d_gene: TRBD1
v_gene: TRBV28
CDR3aa: CASSETGHTEAFF
CDR3nt: TGTGCCAGCAGCGAGACAGGGCACACTGAAGCTTTCTTT

j_gene: TRBJ1-6
abundance: few
d_gene: TRBD1
v_gene: TRBV7-8
CDR3aa: CASSSIGTGNNSPLHF
CDR3nt: TGTGCCAGCAGCTCTATAGGGACAGGGAATAATTCACCCCTCCACTTT

j_gene: TRBJ2-3
abundance: .
d_gene: .
v_gene: TRBV7-2
CDR3aa: CASSQITSRITDTQYF
CDR3nt: TGTGCCAGCAGCCAGATTACTAGCAGGATCACAGATACGCAGTATTTT

j_gene: TRBJ2-5
abundance: .
d_gene: .
v_gene: TRBV9
CDR3aa: CASSDSLAWETQYF
CDR3nt: TGTGCCAGCAGCGACAGCCTAGCGTGGGAGACCCAGTACTTC

j_gene: TRBJ2-7
abundance: once
d_gene: TRBD1
v_gene: TRBV5-4
CDR3aa: CATTPDRAYEQYF
CDR3nt: TGTGCCACCACACCGGACAGGGCCTACGAGCAGTACTTC

j_gene: TRBJ2-7
abundance: .
d_gene: .
v_gene: TRBV7-8
CDR3aa: CASMTRDWGNEQYF
CDR3nt: TGTGCCAGCATGACCCGGGACTGGGGCAACGAGCAGTACTTC

j_gene: TRBJ1-5
abundance: .
d_gene: .
v_gene: TRBV18
CDR3aa: CASSLARSNQPQHF
CDR3nt: TGTGCCAGCTCACTAGCCCGAAGCAATCAGCCCCAGCATTTT

j_gene: TRBJ2-2
abundance: .
d_gene: TRBD2
v_gene: TRBV18
CDR3aa: CASSPEREGYTGELFF
CDR3nt: TGTGCCAGCTCACCCGAGCGGGAGGGCTACACCGGGGAGCTGTTTTTT

j_gene: TRBJ2-7
abundance: .
d_gene: .
v_gene: TRBV28
CDR3aa: CASRPISSYEQYF
CDR3nt: TGTGCCAGCAGACCGATCAGTTCCTACGAGCAGTACTTC

j_gene: TRBJ2-5
abundance: .
d_gene: .
v_gene: TRBV6-5
CDR3aa: CASRSTVEETQYF
CDR3nt: TGTGCCAGCAGGTCTACAGTCGAAGAGACCCAGTACTTC

j_gene: TRBJ2-3
abundance: .
d_gene: .
v_gene: TRBV5-8
CDR3aa: CASSLGSRSDGDTQYF
CDR3nt: TGTGCCAGCAGCCTGGGTTCTAGGTCCGACGGAGATACGCAGTATTTT

j_gene: TRBJ2-7
abundance: .
d_gene: .
v_gene: TRBV4-1
CDR3aa: CASSDKGVQLYEQYF
CDR3nt: TGCGCCAGCAGCGATAAGGGGGTACAACTCTACGAGCAGTACTTC

j_gene: TRBJ1-5
abundance: .
d_gene: .
v_gene: TRBV4-1
CDR3aa: CASSQDSGNDQPQHF
CDR3nt: TGCGCCAGCAGCCAAGATAGCGGCAATGATCAGCCCCAGCATTTT

j_gene: TRBJ2-7
abundance: .
d_gene: .
v_gene: TRBV19
CDR3aa: CASSIGLSYEQYF
CDR3nt: TGTGCCAGTAGTATCGGGTTATCCTACGAGCAGTACTTC

j_gene: TRBJ2-7
abundance: .
d_gene: .
v_gene: TRBV27
CDR3aa: CASGGGSGYEQYF
CDR3nt: TGTGCCAGTGGGGGCGGGAGTGGATACGAGCAGTACTTC

j_gene: TRBJ2-2
abundance: .
d_gene: TRBD2
v_gene: TRBV4-2
CDR3aa: CASSQGTSGRGELFF
CDR3nt: TGTGCCAGCAGCCAAGGGACTAGCGGGAGGGGGGAGCTGTTTTTT

j_gene: TRBJ2-1
abundance: .
d_gene: .
v_gene: TRBV7-2
CDR3aa: CASSSRTGSKEQFF
CDR3nt: TGTGCCAGCAGCTCAAGAACAGGGTCGAAGGAGCAGTTCTTC

j_gene: TRBJ1-4
abundance: .
d_gene: .
v_gene: TRBV25-1
CDR3aa: CASSTGSNEKLFF
CDR3nt: TGTGCCAGCAGTACAGGATCAAATGAAAAACTGTTTTTT

j_gene: TRBJ2-7
abundance: once
d_gene: TRBD1
v_gene: TRBV30
CDR3aa: CAWSVGTGLKEQYF
CDR3nt: TGTGCCTGGAGTGTAGGGACAGGTTTAAAAGAGCAGTACTTC

j_gene: TRBJ2-7
abundance: .
d_gene: .
v_gene: TRBV5-1
CDR3aa: CASSWQTGVSYEQYF
CDR3nt: TGCGCCAGCAGCTGGCAGACGGGGGTCTCCTACGAGCAGTACTTC

j_gene: TRBJ1-6
abundance: .
d_gene: TRBD1
v_gene: TRBV7-2
CDR3aa: CASSLEGQGVNSPLHF
CDR3nt: TGTGCCAGCAGCCTGGAAGGACAGGGAGTGAATTCACCCCTCCACTTT

j_gene: TRBJ1-4
abundance: .
d_gene: TRBD1
v_gene: TRBV4-1
CDR3aa: CASSQEGGTGNEKLFF
CDR3nt: TGCGCCAGCAGCCAAGAAGGGGGGACAGGGAATGAAAAACTGTTTTTT

j_gene: TRBJ1-2
abundance: .
d_gene: TRBD1
v_gene: TRBV6-4
CDR3aa: CARNLGDRGDGYTF
CDR3nt: TGTGCCAGAAACCTAGGGGACAGGGGCGACGGCTACACCTTC

j_gene: TRBJ1-2
abundance: .
d_gene: .
v_gene: TRBV30
CDR3aa: CAWRGIGGWVRNDGYTF
CDR3nt: TGTGCCTGGAGGGGGATCGGGGGATGGGTCCGGAACGATGGCTACACCTTC

j_gene: TRBJ1-5
abundance: .
d_gene: .
v_gene: TRBV19
CDR3aa: CASSWAGGNQPQHF
CDR3nt: TGTGCCAGTAGTTGGGCGGGTGGCAATCAGCCCCAGCATTTT

j_gene: TRBJ2-7
abundance: .
d_gene: .
v_gene: TRBV30
CDR3aa: CAWSRGTYEQYF
CDR3nt: TGTGCCTGGAGTAGAGGCACCTACGAGCAGTACTTC

j_gene: TRBJ2-3
abundance: .
d_gene: TRBD2
v_gene: TRBV4-1
CDR3aa: CASSQVTSGRPDTQYF
CDR3nt: TGCGCCAGCAGCCAAGTGACTAGCGGGAGGCCAGATACGCAGTATTTT

j_gene: TRBJ1-1
abundance: .
d_gene: TRBD1
v_gene: TRBV28
CDR3aa: CASSSIGQGPFF
CDR3nt: TGTGCCAGCAGTTCAATCGGACAGGGACCTTTCTTT

j_gene: TRBJ2-7
abundance: .
d_gene: .
v_gene: TRBV5-4
CDR3aa: CASSFRGGAGYEQYF
CDR3nt: TGTGCCAGCAGCTTTAGAGGGGGGGCAGGCTACGAGCAGTACTTC

j_gene: TRBJ2-7
abundance: medium-sized
d_gene: TRBD1
v_gene: TRBV6-2/TRBV6-3
CDR3aa: CASSTLKNRQGIYEQYF
CDR3nt: TGTGCCAGCAGTACACTAAAAAACAGACAGGGGATCTACGAGCAGTACTTC

j_gene: TRBJ1-4
abundance: few
d_gene: .
v_gene: TRBV19
CDR3aa: CASKDSLGEKLFF
CDR3nt: TGTGCCAGTAAGGACAGTCTGGGTGAAAAACTGTTTTTT

j_gene: TRBJ1-5
abundance: .
d_gene: TRBD1
v_gene: TRBV15
CDR3aa: CATSRDGTAHNQPQHF
CDR3nt: TGTGCCACCAGCAGAGACGGGACAGCTCACAATCAGCCCCAGCATTTT

j_gene: TRBJ2-7
abundance: few
d_gene: .
v_gene: TRBV9
CDR3aa: CASSVASGSYEQYF
CDR3nt: TGTGCCAGCAGCGTAGCAAGCGGGTCCTACGAGCAGTACTTC

j_gene: TRBJ2-5
abundance: .
d_gene: .
v_gene: TRBV19
CDR3aa: CASSIGLQGRETQYF
CDR3nt: TGTGCCAGTAGTATAGGACTACAGGGTAGAGAGACCCAGTACTTC